These 25 T cell receptor beta chains were sequenced from one sample in a study of T cell responses to AZD1222 COVID-19 vaccine. Libraries were prepared by immunoSEQ multiplex PCR; TCRdb keeps only in-frame clonotypes and omits some of them. The table includes 150,000 to 200,000 clones, 90% detected once. Source: peripheral blood, taken on day 0 of AZD1222 vaccination. The receptors derive from an adult in good health.

V gene TRBV7-9 combines with J gene TRBJ1-1; no definite D call. V lost 4 bases and J lost 1, with 10 bases in between. Germline CDR1 is SEHNR and CDR2 is FQNEAQ (reference sequence). The CDR3 length is 14 residues. In DNA, the CDR3 is TGTGCCAGCAGCTCGGTCTTTTCGAACACTGAAGCTTTCTTT. Protein product: CASSSVFSNTEAFF.

V is TRBV4-2 and J is TRBJ2-7; 7 bases agree with TRBD2. The CDR3 totals 12 residues. Germline V gene data show CDR1 as LGHNA and CDR2 as YNFKEQ. The V gene end was trimmed by 4 bases and the J gene end by 7 bases; junction bases not matched to a gene: 4. CDR3 nucleotides: TGTGCCAGCAGCCCACGAGCGGGAGAGCAGTACTTC. Translation: CASSPRAGEQYF.

V is TRBV10-3 and J is TRBJ1-5; D perhaps matches TRBD1 (6 bases). Germline CDR1 and CDR2: ENHRY and SYGVKD. Trimming pared 2 bases from V and 7 bases from J, leaving 6 bases between. The CDR3 spans 12 residues. The CDR3, as DNA: TGTGCCATCAGTGAGACAGGGCAGCCCCAGCATTTT. It translates to CAISETGQPQHF.

This clone appeared a few times. The rearrangement uses TRBV24-1 and TRBJ2-3; TRBD2 aligns across 7 bases. This CDR3 has 15 amino acids. J was trimmed by 4 bases and V by 4 bases; bases with no gene match: 7. Germline V gene sequence: CDR1 KGHDR, CDR2 SFDVKD. The CDR3: CATSDNGLESDTQYF. The DNA of the CDR3 is TGTGCCACCAGTGACAATGGACTAGAATCAGATACGCAGTATTTT.

This chain connects TRBV4-2 to TRBJ1-6; D might be TRBD1 (6 bases). The CDR3 is 17 amino acids. Per germline, CDR1 LGHNA and CDR2 YNFKEQ. The germline V and J ends were trimmed by 5 bases and 10 bases, with 24 bases remaining between them. The CDR3 region has the DNA TGTGCCAGCAGCAAAATCGAGGGGGATTCTGGAGTCTCACCCCTCCACTTT. Translated, it gives CASSKIEGDSGVSPLHF.

The chain employs TRBV5-4 and TRBJ1-1, with D hard to call. Trimming removed 1 base from V and 3 bases from J, with 10 bases in between. CDR1 and CDR2 (germline): SGHNT, YYREEE (reference sequence). This CDR3 is built from 14 residues. CDR3 protein: CASSLYVRDTEAFF. The CDR3 DNA is TGTGCCAGCAGCTTGTACGTCCGGGACACTGAAGCTTTCTTT.

The chain has TRBV7-8 and TRBJ1-2; 8 bases map to TRBD1. Looked up from germline, CDR1 is SGHVS and CDR2 is FQNEAQ. The CDR3 is 15 amino acids. V dropped 5 bases and J dropped 5; count of bases not matched to a gene: 10. The CDR3 sequence is CASSHRSTGDYGYTF. Here the CDR3 DNA reads TGTGCCAGCAGCCACCGCTCGACAGGGGATTATGGCTACACCTTC.

This rearrangement joins TRBV14 to TRBJ1-1; TRBD1 agrees at 10 bases. The CDR3 is made up of 16 amino acids. CDR1 and CDR2 (germline): SGHDN, FVKESK. The J segment lost 6 bases and the V segment lost 1 base, leaving 8 bases of the junction unmatched. The CDR3 reads CASSQVGQGYPSEAFF. In DNA, the CDR3 is TGTGCCAGCAGCCAAGTGGGACAGGGGTATCCTTCTGAAGCTTTCTTT. The full variable domain, rest sourced from reference TRBV14 and TRBJ1-1, is EAGVTQFPSHSVIEKGQTVTLRCDPISGHDNLYWYRRVMGKEIKFLLHFVKESKQDESGMPNNRFLAERTGGTYSTLKVQPAELEDSGVYFCASSQVGQGYPSEAFFGQGTRLTVV.

The rearrangement links TRBV6-2 or TRBV6-3 to TRBJ1-5; D gene ambiguous. The V gene's germline CDR1 is MNHEY and CDR2 SVGEGT. The CDR3 contains 15 residues. Trimming stripped 2 bases from V and 0 bases from J, with 8 bases between. The CDR3 DNA sequence: TGTGCCAGCAGTTACCGAAGGAATAGCAATCAGCCCCAGCATTTT. This sequence encodes CASSYRRNSNQPQHF.

The chain recombines TRBV5-6 with TRBJ2-5; D unresolved. The CDR3 contains 13 residues. Trimming took 1 base from V and 5 from J, leaving 9 bases between them. Germline values: CDR1 SGHDT, CDR2 YYEEEE. CDR3 sequence reads: CASSLRNGETQYF. CDR3 sequence (DNA): TGTGCCAGCAGCTTGCGGAATGGTGAGACCCAGTACTTC.

The rearrangement links TRBV19 to TRBJ1-1; D is unclear. Trimming cost V 7 bases and J 0 bases, with 12 bases left between them. This CDR3 spans 14 amino acids. The germline V gene encodes CDR1 LNHDA and CDR2 SQIVND (reference sequence). The CDR3 sequence: CASNAEALNTEAFF. CDR3 nucleotides: TGTGCCAGTAACGCCGAGGCTTTGAACACTGAAGCTTTCTTT.

CDR3 in DNA: TGTGCCATCAGTCAGGGGGCAGGAGGCTACACCTTC. Its protein product is CAISQGAGGYTF. The chain links TRBV10-3 to TRBJ1-2, with TRBD1 matching over 8 bases. J gave up 8 bases and V 5 bases, and 4 bases lay outside the gene matches. Per germline, CDR1 ENHRY and CDR2 SYGVKD. This CDR3 is built from 12 residues.

This chain links TRBV9 with TRBJ2-5; D may be TRBD1 or TRBD2 (5 bases each). The germline V gene has CDR1 SGDLS and CDR2 YYNGEE. V was shortened by 6 bases and J by 0 bases, with 15 bases between the two germline ends. The CDR3 is made up of 15 amino acids. CDR3: CASTSRGRYQETQYF. Here the CDR3 DNA reads TGTGCCAGCACGTCCCGGGGACGGTACCAAGAGACCCAGTACTTC.

V usage is TRBV5-1 and J usage is TRBJ1-4, with 7 nucleotides matching TRBD1. After removal of 4 bases from V and 4 bases from J, the junction contained 4 bases not matched to a gene. The length of the CDR3 is 14 residues. In germline, CDR1 is SGHRS, CDR2 YFSETQ. The CDR3 reads CASSMGQFNEKLFF. CDR3 nucleotides: TGCGCCAGCAGCATGGGACAGTTTAATGAAAAACTGTTTTTT.

J is TRBJ2-1 and V is TRBV9, with 11 bases aligning to TRBD2. V shed 3 bases, J shed 5 bases, and the junction held 4 bases outside the gene matches. Germline V lookup: CDR1 SGDLS, CDR2 YYNGEE. The CDR3 covers 15 residues. The CDR3 loop reads CASSASGGPHNEQFF. The CDR3 bases are TGTGCCAGCAGCGCTAGCGGGGGGCCCCACAATGAGCAGTTCTTC.

The chain has TRBV29-1 and TRBJ2-7; 7 positions agree with TRBD1. CDR3 size: 11 residues. The junction had 5 bases not matched to a gene; V was cut back by 6 bases and J by 6 bases. Germline loops: CDR1 SQVTM, CDR2 ANQGSEA. DNA of the CDR3: TGCAGCGTCGGCACAGGGGCCGAGCAGTACTTC. Amino acid sequence: CSVGTGAEQYF.

For this clone: Other DNA sequences in the same sample also yield this CDR3. The J gene is TRBJ1-2, the V gene TRBV6-5; D gene uncertain. V lost 0 bases and J 5 bases, leaving 4 bases between the germline ends. Germline loops: CDR1 MNHEY, CDR2 SVGAGI. This CDR3 has 12 residues. The CDR3 sequence is CASSYSGYGYTF. DNA of the CDR3: TGTGCCAGCAGTTACTCGGGTTATGGCTACACCTTC.

The sample holds a few counts of this clone. The rearrangement joins TRBV7-9 to TRBJ2-7; weak D call: TRBD1 (6 bases). This CDR3 has 16 residues. CDR1 is SEHNR and CDR2 is FQNEAQ in the germline V gene (reference sequence). Deletions cut 5 bases from V and 2 bases from J, with 19 bases between. CDR3 in amino acids: CASSHKQGGGAYEQYF. The CDR3 nucleotides are TGTGCCAGCAGCCATAAACAGGGCGGCGGAGCCTACGAGCAGTACTTC.

The rearrangement joins TRBV14 to TRBJ1-2; D not resolved. The V end was cut by 4 bases, the J end by 4 bases, with 16 bases between. Germline V gene lookup returns CDR1 SGHDN and CDR2 FVKESK. This CDR3 comprises 15 residues. The CDR3 reads CASSPLRAASYGYTF. For the CDR3, the DNA is TGTGCCAGCAGCCCGTTACGGGCAGCGAGCTATGGCTACACCTTC.

The chain couples TRBV12-3 or TRBV12-4 to TRBJ1-2, with D perhaps TRBD1 (5 bases). CDR3 length: 13 residues. V lost 6 bases, J lost 10 bases, and 18 bases lay in between. The DNA of the CDR3 is TGTGCCAGCAGCACCCTTCGACAGCCTCACTACACCTTC. This codes for CASSTLRQPHYTF.

The V call is TRBV20-1, the J call TRBJ1-1; D is uncertain. The V end lost 4 bases, the J end lost 1 base, and 4 bases lay between the germline ends. Germline CDR1 and CDR2: DFQATT and SNEGSKA (reference sequence). This CDR3 contains 11 residues. In DNA, the CDR3 is TGCAGTGCTAAAGGGAACACTGAAGCTTTCTTT. Translating gives CSAKGNTEAFF.

The chain uses TRBV9 and TRBJ1-1, with TRBD1 as a possible D gene (5 bases). In germline, CDR1 is SGDLS, CDR2 YYNGEE. The CDR3 is 13 amino acids. The V end lost 0 bases, the J end lost 7 bases, and 10 bases lay between the germline ends. In DNA, the CDR3 is TGTGCCAGCAGCGTAGAATTGGGGGGTGAAGCTTTCTTT. Residues: CASSVELGGEAFF.

The chain couples TRBV15 to TRBJ2-1; the match to TRBD2 covers 9 bases. CDR3 length equals 14 residues. CDR1 and CDR2 from the germline V gene are LNHNV and YYDKDF (reference sequence). The V and J ends lost 0 bases and 10 bases, in that order; junction bases with no gene match: 4. CDR3 protein: CATSRDPSGVEQFF. Written as DNA, the CDR3 is TGTGCCACCAGCAGAGATCCTAGCGGGGTAGAGCAGTTCTTC. The whole variable domain, remainder taken from reference TRBV15 and TRBJ2-1, is DAMVIQNPRYQVTQFGKPVTLSCSQTLNHNVMYWYQQKSSQAPKLLFHYYDKDFNNEADTPDNFQSRRPNTSFCFLDIRSPGLGDTAMYLCATSRDPSGVEQFFGPGTRLTVL.

The CDR3 DNA reads TGTGCCACCTGGGGACTGGACCCCGTGGGGGCTTTCTTT. Protein product: CATWGLDPVGAFF. This chain connects TRBV2 to TRBJ1-1; a weak D match, TRBD1 (5 bases). The germline V gene encodes CDR1 SNHLY and CDR2 FYNNEI. The length of the CDR3 is 13 residues. V shed 10 bases and J shed 11 bases, with 23 bases lying between them.

This rearrangement joins TRBV6-6 to TRBJ2-2; D could derive from TRBD1 or TRBD2 (5 bases each). This CDR3 spans 19 amino acids. V was clipped by 5 bases and J by 4 bases, with 26 bases between them. The germline CDR1 and CDR2 sequences are MNHNY and SVGAGI (reference sequence). DNA of the CDR3: TGTGCCAGCAGTCCTCCCGGGTGGGGGTCACGGGTCGGCACCGGGGAGCTGTTTTTT. Translated, it gives CASSPPGWGSRVGTGELFF.